Sequencing of this TCR beta chain was carried out in a study of blood T cell repertoires in COVID-19. Turning to the study itself: The United States, Italy and Spain supplied acute and convalescent COVID-19 samples. PBMCs, B-cell-depleted T cells, or T cells were the source of the cDNA or gDNA that made up the material.

The authors' processing: Counts of nucleated cells, estimated from reference gene primer amplification, were obtained. TCRdb keeps only in-frame clones here, not all; method: immunoSEQ multiplex PCR. V and J calls and clone size follow that table, whereas D and trimming were derived from the DNA. This sample has around 200,000 clones, with roughly 80% found just once. Trimming removed 6 bases at V and 4 bases at J, with 18 bases between. Germline V lookup: CDR1 MDHEN, CDR2 SYDVKM. The CDR3 sequence is 15 residues long. This chain links TRBV28 with TRBJ1-1; TRBD1 is a possible D gene (5 bases). The sequenced sample consisted of peripheral blood. The TCR was taken from a human donor in a cohort sampled during active COVID-19. CDR3 amino acids: CASSLISGGVTEAFF. In DNA, the CDR3 is TGTGCCAGCAGCCTAATTTCCGGGGGAGTCACTGAAGCTTTCTTT.